Listed below are T cell receptor beta chains from one sample, sequenced in a study of cytomegalovirus exposure and HLA in healthy donors. The assay was immunoSEQ multiplex PCR, and TCRdb's table has in-frame clones only and misses some. Of 150,000 to 200,000 clones in the sample, roughly 80% were seen once. Sequenced sample: PBMCs. These TCRs come from a female donor in good health and CMV-seronegative. Both conserved end residues are part of each CDR3. Fields, in order: V gene, D gene, clone size, J gene, CDR3 protein, CDR3 DNA. A D gene is named only where the DNA matches it firmly. Clone size appears in some rows only: once, few, many, or a class for an expanded clone.

>TRBV28|TRBD1|NA|TRBJ1-1
CASSLWGQGKNTEAFF
TGTGCCAGCAGTTTATGGGGACAGGGGAAGAACACTGAAGCTTTCTTT
>TRBV30|NA|NA|TRBJ1-3
CAWSVTYGVRGNTIYF
TGTGCCTGGAGTGTAACATACGGTGTGAGGGGAAACACCATATATTTT
>TRBV5-1|NA|NA|TRBJ1-2
CASSPGGGEDGYTF
TGCGCCAGCAGCCCGGGTGGGGGCGAGGACGGCTACACCTTC
>TRBV5-1|TRBD1|NA|TRBJ1-5
CASSLDRELQPQHF
TGCGCCAGCAGCTTAGACAGGGAACTCCAGCCCCAGCATTTT
>TRBV28|NA|NA|TRBJ1-5
CASQGSRFRQPQHF
TGTGCCAGCCAGGGGTCACGGTTTCGACAGCCCCAGCATTTT
>TRBV28|TRBD1|NA|TRBJ1-1
CASRASGTGNTEAFF
TGTGCCAGCAGAGCTTCCGGGACAGGGAACACTGAAGCTTTCTTT
>TRBV10-3|TRBD1|NA|TRBJ2-1
CAISEKGAGNEQFF
TGTGCCATCAGTGAGAAGGGGGCGGGCAATGAGCAGTTCTTC
>TRBV28|NA|NA|TRBJ2-1
CASRGVYNGQFF
TGTGCCAGCAGAGGAGTGTACAATGGGCAGTTCTTC
>TRBV7-2|TRBD1|NA|TRBJ1-1
CASSLDRGAEAFF
TGTGCCAGCAGCTTAGACAGGGGTGCTGAAGCTTTCTTT
>TRBV7-9|NA|NA|TRBJ2-1
CASSLVVADEQFF
TGTGCCAGCAGCTTAGTTGTAGCGGATGAGCAGTTCTTC
>TRBV21-1|NA|NA|TRBJ2-3
CASSKWLAGDSTDTQYF
TGTGCCAGCAGCAAATGGCTAGCGGGGGATAGCACAGATACGCAGTATTTT
>TRBV2|NA|NA|TRBJ2-3
CASWGDPGGHTDTQYF
TGTGCCAGCTGGGGGGATCCGGGGGGCCACACAGATACGCAGTATTTT
>TRBV7-3|TRBD2|NA|TRBJ2-3
CASSLGFRSAGGTDTQYF
TGTGCCAGCAGCTTAGGGTTTAGGTCGGCGGGGGGCACAGATACGCAGTATTTT
>TRBV5-1|TRBD2|few|TRBJ2-1
CASSLAGTTIYNEQFF
TGCGCCAGCAGCTTGGCCGGGACTACGATATACAATGAGCAGTTCTTC
>TRBV5-1|NA|NA|TRBJ1-3
CASSLGGTGRDTIYF
TGCGCCAGCAGCTTGGGGGGCACTGGAAGAGACACCATATATTTT
>TRBV6-5|NA|NA|TRBJ2-1
CASTLAASYNEQFF
TGTGCCAGCACCCTGGCGGCTTCCTACAATGAGCAGTTCTTC
>TRBV5-1|NA|NA|TRBJ1-1
CASSRQPDRQLNTEAFF
TGCGCCAGCAGCCGCCAACCGGACAGACAATTGAACACTGAAGCTTTCTTT
>TRBV6-4|NA|NA|TRBJ2-4
CASSGFQRALAKNIQYF
TGTGCCAGCAGTGGGTTTCAGCGTGCCTTAGCCAAAAACATTCAGTACTTC
>TRBV15|NA|NA|TRBJ1-2
CATQVWGVDGYTF
TGTGCCACCCAGGTTTGGGGGGTGGATGGCTACACCTTC
>TRBV6-1|TRBD2|NA|TRBJ2-3
CASSKLAGGTDTQYF
TGTGCCAGCAGTAAACTAGCGGGAGGGACAGATACGCAGTATTTT
>TRBV4-1|TRBD2|NA|TRBJ2-3
CASSQKLAGYTDTQYF
TGCGCCAGCAGCCAAAAACTAGCGGGCTACACAGATACGCAGTATTTT
>TRBV21-1|NA|few|TRBJ1-2
CASSIGILGYGYTF
TGTGCCAGCAGCATCGGGATTCTGGGCTATGGCTACACCTTC
>TRBV5-1|TRBD1|NA|TRBJ2-2
CASTPGQGGTGELFF
TGCGCCAGCACCCCGGGACAGGGAGGGACCGGGGAGCTGTTTTTT
>TRBV7-9|NA|NA|TRBJ1-5
CASSAGEQPQHF
TGTGCCAGCAGTGCAGGGGAACAGCCCCAGCATTTT
>TRBV7-9|TRBD1|once|TRBJ1-2
CASSLTGDYGYTF
TGTGCCAGCAGCCTGACAGGGGACTATGGCTACACCTTC
>TRBV11-2|TRBD1|few|TRBJ2-7
CASSLIQGAGEQYF
TGTGCCAGCAGCTTAATACAGGGGGCTGGCGAGCAGTACTTC
>TRBV4-1|NA|NA|TRBJ2-7
CASSQDGEGGSYEQYF
TGCGCCAGCAGCCAAGATGGGGAGGGGGGGTCCTACGAGCAGTACTTC
>TRBV2|TRBD2|NA|TRBJ2-1
CASRVGLAGENEQFF
TGTGCCAGCAGGGTGGGACTAGCGGGAGAAAATGAGCAGTTCTTC
>TRBV2|NA|NA|TRBJ1-5
CASSRDTPVSQPQHF
TGTGCCAGCAGTCGGGACACCCCAGTGAGTCAGCCCCAGCATTTT
>TRBV19|TRBD1|NA|TRBJ2-1
CASRRRGTGMSSYNEQFF
TGTGCCAGTAGGCGCAGGGGGACAGGGATGAGCTCCTACAATGAGCAGTTCTTC
>TRBV2|NA|few|TRBJ1-5
CASSRGAAGLQENQPQHF
TGTGCCAGCAGCAGGGGCGCAGCAGGGCTACAAGAGAATCAGCCCCAGCATTTT
>TRBV5-4|TRBD1|NA|TRBJ1-1
CASSPPPGDRAPAFF
TGTGCCAGCAGCCCTCCCCCCGGGGACAGGGCACCAGCTTTCTTT
>TRBV9|NA|NA|TRBJ2-7
CASSVGGRPNEQYF
TGTGCCAGCAGCGTAGGAGGGAGGCCTAACGAGCAGTACTTC
>TRBV28|NA|few|TRBJ1-1
CASRLGNTEAFF
TGTGCCAGCAGACTAGGCAACACTGAAGCTTTCTTT
>TRBV6-6|TRBD1|NA|TRBJ1-1
CASSYSTGTGLEAFF
TGTGCCAGCAGTTACTCAACTGGGACAGGGCTTGAAGCTTTCTTT
>TRBV9|NA|NA|TRBJ1-1
CASSVGQGSNTEAFF
TGTGCCAGCAGCGTTGGGCAGGGAAGTAACACTGAAGCTTTCTTT
>TRBV5-1|TRBD1|NA|TRBJ1-3
CASSLTGTASGNTIYF
TGCGCCAGCAGCTTAACCGGGACAGCCTCTGGAAACACCATATATTTT
>TRBV25-1|NA|NA|TRBJ2-3
CASSAGRSTDTQYF
TGTGCCAGCAGTGCGGGTAGAAGCACAGATACGCAGTATTTT
>TRBV5-6|NA|once|TRBJ2-7
CASSSSYEQYF
TGTGCCAGCAGCTCATCCTACGAGCAGTACTTC
>TRBV7-2|TRBD1|NA|TRBJ1-6
CASSPPGGRAPLHF
TGTGCCAGCAGCCCTCCAGGGGGCAGGGCACCCCTCCACTTT
>TRBV29-1|NA|few|TRBJ1-4
CSVSGATNEKLFF
TGCAGCGTGTCAGGCGCAACTAATGAAAAACTGTTTTTT
>TRBV4-1|TRBD2|few|TRBJ2-3
CASASGGFTDTQYF
TGCGCCAGCGCTAGCGGGGGGTTTACAGATACGCAGTATTTT
>TRBV15|TRBD1|NA|TRBJ1-2
CATSRGGQGRTKKANYGYTF
TGTGCCACCAGCAGAGGCGGACAGGGGCGAACCAAAAAAGCTAACTATGGCTACACCTTC
>TRBV19|NA|NA|TRBJ1-1
CASIGPVAEAFF
TGTGCCAGTATCGGTCCGGTGGCTGAAGCTTTCTTT
>TRBV9|TRBD1|few|TRBJ2-1
CASSRDSGPYNEQFF
TGTGCCAGCAGCCGGGACAGCGGACCGTACAATGAGCAGTTCTTC
>TRBV2|NA|NA|TRBJ1-5
CASMRETTGNQPQHF
TGTGCCAGCATGCGGGAGACAACGGGCAATCAGCCCCAGCATTTT
>TRBV9|NA|NA|TRBJ1-4
CASSVFGGGDEKLFF
TGTGCCAGCAGCGTATTTGGGGGAGGCGATGAAAAACTGTTTTTT
>TRBV5-1|NA|NA|TRBJ2-3
CASSLGRGDTQYF
TGCGCCAGCAGCTTGGGCAGGGGTGATACGCAGTATTTT
>TRBV7-2|NA|NA|TRBJ2-7
CASSLRRELTYEQYF
TGTGCCAGCAGTCTAAGGAGGGAGCTCACGTACGAGCAGTACTTC
>TRBV7-2|TRBD2|NA|TRBJ2-1
CASSLWTSGRAREQFF
TGTGCCAGCAGCTTATGGACTAGCGGGAGGGCCCGGGAGCAGTTCTTC
>TRBV4-1|NA|NA|TRBJ2-3
CASSQDPGFTDTQYF
TGCGCCAGCAGCCAAGATCCGGGTTTTACAGATACGCAGTATTTT
>TRBV28|TRBD2|NA|TRBJ2-3
CASSTRREGGTDTQYF
TGTGCCAGCAGTACGCGGCGGGAGGGGGGCACAGATACGCAGTATTTT
>TRBV4-3|NA|NA|TRBJ1-1
CASSQALGRPTEGFGEAFF
TGCGCCAGCAGCCAAGCCTTGGGGAGACCGACGGAGGGGTTTGGTGAAGCTTTCTTT
>TRBV15|NA|NA|TRBJ1-1
CATSSTDRYTEAFF
TGTGCCACCAGCAGCACCGACAGGTACACTGAAGCTTTCTTT
>TRBV7-6|NA|once|TRBJ2-3
CASSFGGALTDTQYF
TGTGCCAGCAGCTTCGGCGGGGCACTCACAGATACGCAGTATTTT
>TRBV11-2|TRBD1|NA|TRBJ1-3
CASSLTGAGNTIYF
TGTGCCAGCAGCTTGACAGGGGCTGGAAACACCATATATTTT
>TRBV6-6|NA|NA|TRBJ1-6
CASGQGGASYNSPLHF
TGTGCCAGCGGGCAAGGGGGGGCGTCCTATAATTCACCCCTCCACTTT
>TRBV21-1|NA|NA|TRBJ2-3
CASGLGDPGDTQYF
TGTGCCAGCGGTTTGGGTGACCCGGGGGATACGCAGTATTTT
>TRBV15|NA|once|TRBJ2-7
CATSRDPAYEQYF
TGTGCCACCAGCAGAGATCCAGCCTACGAGCAGTACTTC
>TRBV5-4|TRBD1|NA|TRBJ1-2
CASSLPGQDNYGYTF
TGTGCCAGCAGCTTGCCCGGACAGGATAACTATGGCTACACCTTC